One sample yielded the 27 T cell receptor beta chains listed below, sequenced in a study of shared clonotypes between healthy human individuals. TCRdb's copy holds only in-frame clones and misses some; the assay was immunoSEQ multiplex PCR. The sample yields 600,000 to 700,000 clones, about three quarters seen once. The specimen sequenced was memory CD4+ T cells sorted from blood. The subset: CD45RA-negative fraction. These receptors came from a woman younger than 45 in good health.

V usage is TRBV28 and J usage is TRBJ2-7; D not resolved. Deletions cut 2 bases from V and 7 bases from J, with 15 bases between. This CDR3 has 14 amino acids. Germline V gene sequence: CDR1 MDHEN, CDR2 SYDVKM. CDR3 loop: CASSLNRGGEEQYF. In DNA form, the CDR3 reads TGTGCCAGCAGTTTAAACCGAGGCGGAGAAGAGCAGTACTTC.

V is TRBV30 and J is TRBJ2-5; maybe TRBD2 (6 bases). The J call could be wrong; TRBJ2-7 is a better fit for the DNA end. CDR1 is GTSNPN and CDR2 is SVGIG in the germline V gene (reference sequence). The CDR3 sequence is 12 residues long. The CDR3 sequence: CAWGRQSYEQYF. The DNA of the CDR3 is TGTGCCTGGGGGAGGCAGTCCTACGAGCAGTACTTC.

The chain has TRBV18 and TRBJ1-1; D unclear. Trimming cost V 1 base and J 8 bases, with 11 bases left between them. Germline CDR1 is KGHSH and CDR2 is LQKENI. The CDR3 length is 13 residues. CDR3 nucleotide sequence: TGTGCCAGCTCACCACTTTACGGCAGGGAAGCTTTCTTT. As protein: CASSPLYGREAFF.

The CDR3 DNA reads as TGTGCCAGCAGCCGGAACGAACCGCCAGAGACCCAGTACTTC. Protein: CASSRNEPPETQYF. The chain links TRBV7-2 to TRBJ2-5; D unresolved. The CDR3 has 14 residues. Per germline, CDR1 SGHTA and CDR2 FQGNSA. Trimming took 5 bases from V and 4 from J, leaving 14 bases between them.

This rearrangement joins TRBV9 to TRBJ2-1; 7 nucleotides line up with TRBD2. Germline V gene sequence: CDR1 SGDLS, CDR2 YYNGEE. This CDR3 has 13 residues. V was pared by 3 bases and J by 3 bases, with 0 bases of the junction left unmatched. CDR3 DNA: TGTGCCAGCAGCGAGCGGGACTACAATGAGCAGTTCTTC. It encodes CASSERDYNEQFF.

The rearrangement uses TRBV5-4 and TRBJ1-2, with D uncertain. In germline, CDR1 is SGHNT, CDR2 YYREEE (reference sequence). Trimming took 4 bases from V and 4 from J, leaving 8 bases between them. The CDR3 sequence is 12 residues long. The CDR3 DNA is TGTGCCAGCAGCAGCCCTTCCTATGGCTACACCTTC. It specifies CASSSPSYGYTF.

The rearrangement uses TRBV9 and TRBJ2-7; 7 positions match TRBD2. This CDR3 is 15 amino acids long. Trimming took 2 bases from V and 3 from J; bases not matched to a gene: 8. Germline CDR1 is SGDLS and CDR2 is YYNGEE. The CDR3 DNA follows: TGTGCCAGCAGCGTCGGACTAGTGCAGAACTACGAGCAGTACTTC. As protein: CASSVGLVQNYEQYF. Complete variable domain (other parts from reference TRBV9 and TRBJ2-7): DSGVTQTPKHLITATGQRVTLRCSPRSGDLSVYWYQQSLDQGLQFLIQYYNGEERAKGNILERFSAQQFPDLHSELNLSSLELGDSALYFCASSVGLVQNYEQYFGPGTRLTVT.

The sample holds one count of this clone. CDR3: CASSYDPSEDEQFF. The CDR3 bases are TGTGCCAGCAGTTACGACCCGTCGGAGGATGAGCAGTTCTTC. This chain connects TRBV6-5 to TRBJ2-1; D perhaps matches TRBD2 (5 bases). This CDR3 is 14 amino acids long. Germline V gene data show CDR1 as MNHEY and CDR2 as SVGAGI. Deletions cut 2 bases from V and 8 bases from J, with 13 bases between.

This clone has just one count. CDR3 nucleotide sequence: TGCGCCAGCAGCTTGACCCAGAACGAGCAGTTCTTC. It is translated as CASSLTQNEQFF. The V gene is TRBV5-1, the J gene TRBJ2-1, with D hard to call. Deletions cut 1 base from V and 10 bases from J, with 9 bases between. Germline V gene data show CDR1 as SGHRS and CDR2 as YFSETQ. This CDR3 spans 12 amino acids.

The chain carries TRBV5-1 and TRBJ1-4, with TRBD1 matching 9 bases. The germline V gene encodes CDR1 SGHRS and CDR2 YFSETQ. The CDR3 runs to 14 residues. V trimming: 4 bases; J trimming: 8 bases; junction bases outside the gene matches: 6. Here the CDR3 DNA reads TGCGCCAGCAGCGTCGGGACAGGGCAGGAAAAACTGTTTTTT. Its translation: CASSVGTGQEKLFF.

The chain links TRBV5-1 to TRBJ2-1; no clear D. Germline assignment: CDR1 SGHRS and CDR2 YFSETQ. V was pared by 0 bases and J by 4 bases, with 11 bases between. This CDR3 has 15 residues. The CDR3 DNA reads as TGCGCCAGCAGCTTGGTTGGTGAAGGGTACAATGAGCAGTTCTTC. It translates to CASSLVGEGYNEQFF.

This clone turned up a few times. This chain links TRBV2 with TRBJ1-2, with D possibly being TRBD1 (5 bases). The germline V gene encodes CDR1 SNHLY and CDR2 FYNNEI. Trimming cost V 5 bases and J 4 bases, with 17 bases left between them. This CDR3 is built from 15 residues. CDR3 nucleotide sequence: TGTGCCAGCAGTTCAACCTCGACAGCTGGCTATGGCTACACCTTC. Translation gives CASSSTSTAGYGYTF.

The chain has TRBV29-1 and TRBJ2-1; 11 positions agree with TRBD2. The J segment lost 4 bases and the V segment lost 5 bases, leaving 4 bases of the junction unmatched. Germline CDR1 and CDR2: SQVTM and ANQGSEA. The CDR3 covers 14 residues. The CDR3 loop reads CSVPGTSGYNEQFF. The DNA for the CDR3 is TGCAGCGTTCCTGGGACTAGCGGATACAATGAGCAGTTCTTC.

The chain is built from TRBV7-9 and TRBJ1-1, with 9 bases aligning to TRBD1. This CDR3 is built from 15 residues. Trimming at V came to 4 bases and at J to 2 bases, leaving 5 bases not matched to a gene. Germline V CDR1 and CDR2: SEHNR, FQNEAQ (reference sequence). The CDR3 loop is CASSSPGQGNTEAFF. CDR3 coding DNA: TGTGCCAGCAGCTCCCCGGGACAGGGTAACACTGAAGCTTTCTTT.

Here the CDR3 reads CASSGEGQGLYEQYF. CDR3 coding DNA: TGTGCCAGCAGTGGGGAGGGGCAGGGACTGTACGAGCAGTACTTC. The V and J genes are TRBV2 and TRBJ2-7; 7 nucleotides line up with TRBD2. V dropped 4 bases and J dropped 4; count of bases not matched to a gene: 10. Germline CDR1 is SNHLY and CDR2 is FYNNEI. This CDR3 has 15 residues.

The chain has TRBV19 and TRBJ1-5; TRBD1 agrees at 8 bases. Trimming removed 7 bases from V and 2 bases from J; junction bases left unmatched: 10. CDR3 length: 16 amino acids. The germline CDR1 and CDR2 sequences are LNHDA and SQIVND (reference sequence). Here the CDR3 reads CASTQARGQGNQPQHF. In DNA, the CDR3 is TGTGCCAGTACCCAGGCCAGGGGGCAAGGCAATCAGCCCCAGCATTTT.

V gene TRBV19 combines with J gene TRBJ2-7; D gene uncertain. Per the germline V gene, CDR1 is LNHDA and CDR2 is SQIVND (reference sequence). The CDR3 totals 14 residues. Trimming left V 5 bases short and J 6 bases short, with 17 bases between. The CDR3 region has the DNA TGTGCCAGTAGTGGCCACGACCCTCCGGGCGAGCAGTACTTC. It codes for CASSGHDPPGEQYF.

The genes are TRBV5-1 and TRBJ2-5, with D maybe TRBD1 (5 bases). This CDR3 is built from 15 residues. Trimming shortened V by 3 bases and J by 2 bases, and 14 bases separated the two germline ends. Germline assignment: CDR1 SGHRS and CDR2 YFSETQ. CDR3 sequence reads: CASSWPRSGQETQYF. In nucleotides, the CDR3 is TGCGCCAGCAGCTGGCCCAGGTCAGGGCAAGAGACCCAGTACTTC.

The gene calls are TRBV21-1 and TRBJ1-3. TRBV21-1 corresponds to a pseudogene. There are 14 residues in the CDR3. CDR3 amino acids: CASTPASSGNTIYF. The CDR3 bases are TGTGCCAGCACCCCCGCGTCCTCTGGAAACACCATATATTTT.

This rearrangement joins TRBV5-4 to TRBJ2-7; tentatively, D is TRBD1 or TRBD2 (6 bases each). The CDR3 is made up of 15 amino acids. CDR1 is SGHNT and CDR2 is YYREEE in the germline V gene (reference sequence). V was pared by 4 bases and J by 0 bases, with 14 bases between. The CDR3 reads CASSPPGAASYEQYF. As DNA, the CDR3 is TGTGCCAGCAGCCCCCCGGGGGCCGCCTCCTACGAGCAGTACTTC.

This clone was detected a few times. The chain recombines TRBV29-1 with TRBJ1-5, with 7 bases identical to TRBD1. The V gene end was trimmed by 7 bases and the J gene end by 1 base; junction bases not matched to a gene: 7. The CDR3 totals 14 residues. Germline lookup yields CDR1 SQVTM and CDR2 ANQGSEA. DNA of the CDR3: TGCAGCGCCGCGGCAGGGGGGAGCAATCAGCCCCAGCATTTT. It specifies CSAAAGGSNQPQHF.

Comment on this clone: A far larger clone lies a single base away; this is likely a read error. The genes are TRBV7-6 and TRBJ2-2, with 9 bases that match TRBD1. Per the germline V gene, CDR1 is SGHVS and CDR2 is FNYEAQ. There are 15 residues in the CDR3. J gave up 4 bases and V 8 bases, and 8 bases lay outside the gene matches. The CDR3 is CASGPGQGVTGELFF. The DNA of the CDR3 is TGTGCCAGCGGCCCGGGACAGGGAGTCACCGGGGAGCTGTTTTTT.

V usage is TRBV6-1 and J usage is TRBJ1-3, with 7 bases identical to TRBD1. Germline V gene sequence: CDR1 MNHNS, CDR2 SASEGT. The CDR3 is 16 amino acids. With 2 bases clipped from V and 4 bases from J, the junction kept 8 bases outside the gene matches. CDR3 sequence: CASSEWDSRKGNTIYF. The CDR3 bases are TGTGCCAGCAGTGAATGGGACAGCCGTAAGGGAAACACCATATATTTT.

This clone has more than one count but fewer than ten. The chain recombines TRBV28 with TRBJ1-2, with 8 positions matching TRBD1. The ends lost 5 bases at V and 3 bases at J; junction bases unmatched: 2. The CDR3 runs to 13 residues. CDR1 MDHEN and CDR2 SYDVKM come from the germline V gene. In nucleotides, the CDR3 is TGTGCCAGCAGTGTGGACAGGGACTATGGCTACACCTTC. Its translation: CASSVDRDYGYTF.

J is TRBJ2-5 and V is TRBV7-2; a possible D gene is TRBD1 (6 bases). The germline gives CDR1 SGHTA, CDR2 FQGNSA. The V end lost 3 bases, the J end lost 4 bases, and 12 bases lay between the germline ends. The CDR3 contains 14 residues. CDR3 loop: CASSFGQGGETQYF. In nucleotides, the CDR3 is TGTGCCAGCAGCTTTGGGCAAGGGGGAGAGACCCAGTACTTC.

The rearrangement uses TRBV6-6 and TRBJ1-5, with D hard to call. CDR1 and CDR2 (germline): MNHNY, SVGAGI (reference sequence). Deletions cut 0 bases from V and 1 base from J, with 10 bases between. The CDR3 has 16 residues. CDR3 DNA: TGTGCCAGCAGTTACTCCCGGCAGGCGAGCAATCAGCCCCAGCATTTT. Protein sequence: CASSYSRQASNQPQHF.

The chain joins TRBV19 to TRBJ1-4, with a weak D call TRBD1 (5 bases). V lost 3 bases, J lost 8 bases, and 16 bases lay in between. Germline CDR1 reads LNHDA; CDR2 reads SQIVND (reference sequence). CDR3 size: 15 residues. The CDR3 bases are TGTGCCAGTAGTATCAACAGGCCAGGTGGGGAAAAACTGTTTTTT. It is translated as CASSINRPGGEKLFF. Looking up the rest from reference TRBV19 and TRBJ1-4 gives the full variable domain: DGGITQSPKYLFRKEGQNVTLSCEQNLNHDAMYWYRQDPGQGLRLIYYSQIVNDFQKGDIAEGYSVSREKKESFPLTVTSAQKNPTAFYLCASSINRPGGEKLFFGSGTQLSVL.